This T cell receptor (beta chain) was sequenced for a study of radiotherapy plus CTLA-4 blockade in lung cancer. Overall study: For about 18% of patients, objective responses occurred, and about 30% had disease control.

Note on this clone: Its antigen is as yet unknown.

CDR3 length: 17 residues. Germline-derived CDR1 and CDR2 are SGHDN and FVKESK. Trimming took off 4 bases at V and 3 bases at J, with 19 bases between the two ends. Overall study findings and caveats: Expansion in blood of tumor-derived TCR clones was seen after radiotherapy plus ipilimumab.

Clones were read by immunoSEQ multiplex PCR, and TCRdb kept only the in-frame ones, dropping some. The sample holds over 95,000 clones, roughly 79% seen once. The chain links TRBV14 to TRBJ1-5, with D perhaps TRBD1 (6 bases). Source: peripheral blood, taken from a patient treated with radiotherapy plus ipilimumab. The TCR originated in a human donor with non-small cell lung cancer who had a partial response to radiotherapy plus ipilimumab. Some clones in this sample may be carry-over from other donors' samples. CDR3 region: CASSPKGRGGHNQPQHF. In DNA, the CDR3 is TGTGCCAGCAGCCCGAAAGGCAGGGGAGGGCACAATCAGCCCCAGCATTTT.